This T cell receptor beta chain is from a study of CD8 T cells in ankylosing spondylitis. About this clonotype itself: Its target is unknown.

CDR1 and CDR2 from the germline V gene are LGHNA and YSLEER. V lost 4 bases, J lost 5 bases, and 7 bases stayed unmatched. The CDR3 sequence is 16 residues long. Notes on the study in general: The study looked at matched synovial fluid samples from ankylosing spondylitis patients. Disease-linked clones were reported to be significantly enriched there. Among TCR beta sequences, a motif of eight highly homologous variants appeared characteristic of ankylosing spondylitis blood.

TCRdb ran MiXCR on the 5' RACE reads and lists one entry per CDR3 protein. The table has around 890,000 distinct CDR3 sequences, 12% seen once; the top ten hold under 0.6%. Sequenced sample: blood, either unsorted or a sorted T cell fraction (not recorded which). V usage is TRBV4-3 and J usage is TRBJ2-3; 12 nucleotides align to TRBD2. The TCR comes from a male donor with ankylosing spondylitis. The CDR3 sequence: CASSLRLAGDKDTQYF. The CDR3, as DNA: TGCGCCAGCAGCCTTCGACTAGCGGGAGATAAAGATACGCAGTATTTT.